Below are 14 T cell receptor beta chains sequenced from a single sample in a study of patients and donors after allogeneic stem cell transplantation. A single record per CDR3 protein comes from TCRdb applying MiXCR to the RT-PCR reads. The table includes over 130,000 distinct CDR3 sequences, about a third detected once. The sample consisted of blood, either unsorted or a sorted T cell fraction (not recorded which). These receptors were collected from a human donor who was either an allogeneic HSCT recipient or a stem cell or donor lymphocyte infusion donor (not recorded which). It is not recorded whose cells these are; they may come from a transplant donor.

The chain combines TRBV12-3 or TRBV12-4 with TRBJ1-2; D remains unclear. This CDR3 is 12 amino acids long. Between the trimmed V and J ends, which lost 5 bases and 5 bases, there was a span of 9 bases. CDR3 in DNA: TGTGCCAGCAGTCCAACAGAGTATGGCTACACCTTC. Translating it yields CASSPTEYGYTF.

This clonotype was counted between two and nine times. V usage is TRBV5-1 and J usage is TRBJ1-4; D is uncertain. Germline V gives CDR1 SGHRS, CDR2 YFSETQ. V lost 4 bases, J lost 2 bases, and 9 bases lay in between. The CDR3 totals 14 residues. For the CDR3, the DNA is TGCGCCAGCAGCGGCGGGTGGACTAATGAAAAACTGTTTTTT. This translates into CASSGGWTNEKLFF.

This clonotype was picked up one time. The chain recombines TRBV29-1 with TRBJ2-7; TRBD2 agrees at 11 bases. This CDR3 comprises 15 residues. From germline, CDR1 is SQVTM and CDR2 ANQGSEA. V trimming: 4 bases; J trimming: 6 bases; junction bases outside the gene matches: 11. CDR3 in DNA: TGCAGCGTTGCTCAAACCGGGACTAGCGGACTCGAGCAGTACTTC. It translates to CSVAQTGTSGLEQYF.

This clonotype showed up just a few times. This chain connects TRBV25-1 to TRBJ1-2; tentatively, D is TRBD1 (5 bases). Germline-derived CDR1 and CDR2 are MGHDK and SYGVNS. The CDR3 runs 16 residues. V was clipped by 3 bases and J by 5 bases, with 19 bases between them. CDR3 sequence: CASSDYPRGGVYGYTF. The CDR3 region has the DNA TGTGCCAGCAGTGACTATCCTCGGGGGGGAGTATATGGCTACACCTTC.

The CDR3 sequence is CATSDPTGSSYEQYF. CDR3 DNA: TGTGCCACCAGTGACCCGACAGGGAGCTCCTACGAGCAGTACTTC. This sequence joins TRBV24-1 and TRBJ2-7; 7 nucleotides match TRBD1. This CDR3 contains 15 residues. With 4 bases clipped from V and 0 bases from J, the junction kept 5 bases outside the gene matches. CDR1 KGHDR and CDR2 SFDVKD come from the germline V gene.

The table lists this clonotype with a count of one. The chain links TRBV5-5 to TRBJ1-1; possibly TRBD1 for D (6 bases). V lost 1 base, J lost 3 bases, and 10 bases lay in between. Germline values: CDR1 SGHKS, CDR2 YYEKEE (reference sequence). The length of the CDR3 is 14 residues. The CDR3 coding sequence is TGTGCCAGCAGCTTGTTTAAGGGGGACACTGAAGCTTTCTTT. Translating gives CASSLFKGDTEAFF.

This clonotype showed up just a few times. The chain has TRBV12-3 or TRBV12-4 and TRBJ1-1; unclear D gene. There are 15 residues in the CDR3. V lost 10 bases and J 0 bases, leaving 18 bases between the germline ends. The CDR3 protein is CATAPLGRVNTEAFF. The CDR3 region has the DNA TGTGCCACCGCCCCACTGGGCCGGGTGAACACTGAAGCTTTCTTT.

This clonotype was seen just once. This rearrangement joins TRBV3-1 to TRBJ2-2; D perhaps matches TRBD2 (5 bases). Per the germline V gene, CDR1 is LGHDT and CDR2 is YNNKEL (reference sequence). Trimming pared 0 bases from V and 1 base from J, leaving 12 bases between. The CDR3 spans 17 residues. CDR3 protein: CASSQDPAAGNTGELFF. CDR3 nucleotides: TGTGCCAGCAGCCAAGATCCAGCTGCGGGGAACACCGGGGAGCTGTTTTTT.

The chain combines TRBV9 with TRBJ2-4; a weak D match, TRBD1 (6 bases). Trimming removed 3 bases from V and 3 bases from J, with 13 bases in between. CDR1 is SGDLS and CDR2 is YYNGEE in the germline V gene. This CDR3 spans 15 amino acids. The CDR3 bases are TGTGCCAGCAGCGCGGACAGAGGGATCAAAAACATTCAGTACTTC. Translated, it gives CASSADRGIKNIQYF.

In DNA, the CDR3 is TGTGCCAGCAGTCCCTTACCGGGAGTACCCCACTACGAGCAGTACTTC. Protein product: CASSPLPGVPHYEQYF. This chain uses TRBV28 with TRBJ2-7; perhaps TRBD2 as D (6 bases). The CDR3 spans 16 residues. Germline CDR1 reads MDHEN; CDR2 reads SYDVKM. Deletions cut 5 bases from V and 3 bases from J, with 20 bases between. The whole variable domain, filled in from reference TRBV28 and TRBJ2-7, reads DVKVTQSSRYLVKRTGEKVFLECVQDMDHENMFWYRQDPGLGLRLIYFSYDVKMKEKGDIPEGYSVSREKKERFSLILESASTNQTSMYLCASSPLPGVPHYEQYFGPGTRLTVT.

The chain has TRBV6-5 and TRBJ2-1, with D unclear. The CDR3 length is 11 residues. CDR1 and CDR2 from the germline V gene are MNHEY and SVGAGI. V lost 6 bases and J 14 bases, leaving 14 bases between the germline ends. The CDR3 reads CASSKGPTEFF. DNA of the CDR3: TGTGCCAGCAGCAAGGGCCCTACTGAGTTCTTC.

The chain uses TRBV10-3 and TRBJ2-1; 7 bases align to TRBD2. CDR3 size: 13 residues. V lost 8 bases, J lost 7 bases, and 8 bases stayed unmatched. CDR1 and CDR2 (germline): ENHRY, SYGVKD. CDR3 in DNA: TGTGCCATCCCAGCTAGCGGTGGAAATGAGCAGTTCTTC. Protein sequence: CAIPASGGNEQFF.

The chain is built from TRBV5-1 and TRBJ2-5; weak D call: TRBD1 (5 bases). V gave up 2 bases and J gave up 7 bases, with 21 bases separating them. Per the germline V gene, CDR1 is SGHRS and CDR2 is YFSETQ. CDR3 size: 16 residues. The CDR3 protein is CASSFLPGHVTGTQYF. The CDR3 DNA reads TGCGCCAGCAGCTTCCTGCCAGGGCACGTTACAGGGACCCAGTACTTC.

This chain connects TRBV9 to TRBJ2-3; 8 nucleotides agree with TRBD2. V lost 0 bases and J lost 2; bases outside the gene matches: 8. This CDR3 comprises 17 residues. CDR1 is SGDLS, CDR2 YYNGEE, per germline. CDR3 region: CASSVDLAGGFTDTQYF. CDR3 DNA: TGTGCCAGCAGCGTAGATTTGGCGGGGGGTTTCACAGATACGCAGTATTTT.